The clone carrying this T cell receptor (beta chain) showed up many times. As yet, its antigen is unknown. Using a J-beta primer mix together with a sample-barcoded 5' primer, a second PCR was run for roughly 6 to 11 cycles. Every cDNA was tagged by a template-switch adaptor with 12 random nucleotides. TCRdb recomputed calls from the 5' RACE reads with MiXCR, one row per CDR3 protein. This sample has approximately 810,000 distinct CDR3 sequences, with more than 25% found just once. The sample belongs to a study of blood T cells in healthy people across ages. Whole-study findings and limits: In older individuals, TCR beta diversity per million T cells was lower, falling roughly linearly with age. The unknown donor CMV status may have confounded expanded clonotype changes.

The V end lost 1 base, the J end lost 4 bases, and 14 bases lay between the germline ends. The CDR3 totals 17 residues. Germline loops: CDR1 MNHNY, CDR2 SVGAGI (reference sequence). The receptor's source is a woman older than 75 in good health. The rearrangement joins TRBV6-6 to TRBJ2-6, with D possibly TRBD2 on 6 matching bases. The sequenced sample consisted of blood. The CDR3 here is CASSYYRGAGGANVLTF. The CDR3 DNA sequence: TGTGCCAGCAGTTACTACCGTGGGGCGGGGGGGGCCAACGTCCTGACTTTC.